These 4 T cell receptor beta chains were sequenced from one sample in a study of T-cell reconstitution after alpha-beta-depleted transplantation in children. This sample's TCRbeta library carried unique molecular identifier barcodes. TCRdb redid the calling of the PCR reads with MiXCR, one entry per CDR3 protein. The sample consists of a few hundred thousand distinct CDR3 sequences, around 12% of them appearing once. This sample comprised PBMCs from the stem cell graft donor, obtained from the stem cell graft. Source of these receptors: a human donor who donated a stem cell graft to a child with combined immunodeficiency.

A note on this clonotype: One junction end does not reproduce the germline sequence, and a read error may be involved. Written as DNA, the CDR3 is TGCGCCAGCAGCTCCAGGGGGACCAAGAACAATGAGCTGTTCTTC. This codes for CASSSRGTKNNELFF. The chain recombines TRBV5-1 with TRBJ2-1; TRBD1 matches at 7 bases. From germline, CDR1 is SGHRS and CDR2 YFSETQ. The CDR3 totals 15 residues.

This clonotype was seen many times. The CDR3 sequence: CASSQESEGALLWNEQFF. CDR3 DNA sequence: TGCGCCAGCAGCCAAGAAAGCGAGGGGGCATTACTATGGAATGAGCAGTTCTTC. V gene TRBV4-3 combines with J gene TRBJ2-1, with 7 nucleotides matching TRBD1. CDR3 length equals 18 residues. With V trimmed by 0 bases and J by 7 bases, 15 bases remained unmatched. CDR1 LGHNA and CDR2 YSLEER come from the germline V gene.

This clonotype came up a few times. The rearrangement joins TRBV15 to TRBJ1-2; D perhaps matches TRBD1 (6 bases). The CDR3 is made up of 16 amino acids. The V gene's germline CDR1 is LNHNV and CDR2 YYDKDF (reference sequence). The V and J ends lost 0 bases and 1 base respectively, with 12 bases between them. The CDR3 loop is CATSRDLGAGNYGYTF. Written as DNA, the CDR3 is TGTGCCACCAGCAGAGATTTGGGGGCTGGTAACTATGGCTACACCTTC.

There are a few counts of this clonotype. The genes are TRBV10-3 and TRBJ1-2, with TRBD1 matching over 10 bases. The V gene end was trimmed by 5 bases and the J gene end by 4 bases; junction bases not matched to a gene: 7. Per germline, CDR1 ENHRY and CDR2 SYGVKD. This CDR3 has 15 residues. This chain's CDR3 is CAISPGTGEFYGYTF. The CDR3 region has the DNA TGTGCCATCAGTCCCGGGACAGGGGAATTCTATGGCTACACCTTC.